This TCR beta chain was identified during a study of shared clonotypes between healthy human individuals. Losses at the gene ends were 0 bases for V and 2 bases for J; bases not matched to a gene: 10. The CDR3 totals 18 residues. The germline V gene encodes CDR1 SEHNR and CDR2 FQNEAQ (reference sequence). The data were produced by immunoSEQ multiplex PCR, yet TCRdb's version contains in-frame clones alone and is incomplete. This table has about 730,000 clones, 72% appearing once. Sequenced sample: memory CD4+ T cells sorted from blood. The sample's subset: CD45RA-negative fraction. This TCR was sampled from a woman in her 30s in good health. This rearrangement joins TRBV7-9 to TRBJ2-7, with 10 nucleotides matching TRBD2. CDR3 coding DNA: TGTGCCAGCAGCTTAGCGTATACTAGCGGGATCACCCCCTACGAGCAGTACTTC. It yields the protein CASSLAYTSGITPYEQYF.